The next 22 T cell receptor beta chains were all read from a single sample in a study of T cell changes during pregnancy in multiple sclerosis. TCRdb's copy holds only in-frame clones and misses some; the assay was immunoSEQ multiplex PCR. Here the sample spans about 100,000 clones, approximately 92% being singletons. The sequences come from peripheral blood, collected after pregnancy. The origin of the receptors is a female donor with multiple sclerosis, enrolled in a pregnancy study.

Concerning this clone: The junction and the germline gene differ at one end; a read error may be behind it. The chain uses TRBV7-7 and TRBJ2-5; D perhaps matches TRBD1 (5 bases). CDR3 length equals 15 residues. Germline V gives CDR1 SSHAT, CDR2 FNYEAQ (reference sequence). CDR3 residues: CASSPGHAWGETQYF. The CDR3 bases are TGTGCTAGCAGCCCCGGACACGCCTGGGGAGAGACCCAGTACTTC.

The chain recombines TRBV4-1 with TRBJ2-7; D gene ambiguous. V was cut by 3 bases and J by 2 bases, with 8 bases left in between. This CDR3 is built from 13 residues. Germline CDR1 MGHRA, CDR2 YSYEKL. The CDR3 sequence is CASSQFLAYEQYF. CDR3 DNA sequence: TGCGCCAGCAGCCAGTTTCTCGCCTACGAGCAGTACTTC.

The rearrangement uses TRBV18 and TRBJ1-6, with 7 nucleotides matching TRBD1. This CDR3 has 15 residues. Trimming at V came to 3 bases and at J to 5 bases, leaving 4 bases not matched to a gene. Germline loops: CDR1 KGHSH, CDR2 LQKENI. The CDR3 spells CASSPPGQHNSPLHF. Written as DNA, the CDR3 is TGTGCCAGCTCACCGCCGGGACAGCATAATTCACCCCTCCACTTT. The full variable domain, its missing parts supplied by reference TRBV18 and TRBJ1-6, is NAGVMQNPRHLVRRRGQEARLRCSPMKGHSHVYWYRQLPEEGLKFMVYLQKENIIDESGMPKERFSAEFPKEGPSILRIQQVVRGDSAAYFCASSPPGQHNSPLHFGNGTRLTVT.

This clone was detected once. The genes are TRBV6-1 and TRBJ1-5; D gene uncertain. The CDR3 spans 16 residues. Germline CDR1 and CDR2: MNHNS and SASEGT. Trimming stripped 2 bases from V and 2 bases from J, with 13 bases between. The CDR3 reads CASSEWFGVRNQPQHF. The CDR3 DNA reads TGTGCCAGCAGTGAATGGTTCGGGGTCCGCAATCAGCCCCAGCATTTT.

The V call is TRBV5-1, the J call TRBJ1-5; 8 bases are a match to TRBD1. The length of the CDR3 is 15 residues. From germline, CDR1 is SGHRS and CDR2 YFSETQ. Losses at the gene ends were 3 bases for V and 3 bases for J; bases not matched to a gene: 5. In DNA, the CDR3 is TGCGCCAGCAGCTCAGGACAGGGCGACAATCAGCCCCAGCATTTT. It codes for CASSSGQGDNQPQHF.

The rearrangement joins TRBV11-2 to TRBJ2-7, with D unclear. This CDR3 contains 14 residues. Germline loops: CDR1 SGHAT, CDR2 FQNNGV. V was shortened by 5 bases and J by 3 bases, with 14 bases between the two germline ends. As DNA, the CDR3 is TGTGCCAGCAGCGCGGAACGGATTAACTACGAGCAGTACTTC. It translates to CASSAERINYEQYF. The whole variable domain, remainder taken from reference TRBV11-2 and TRBJ2-7, is EAGVAQSPRYKIIEKRQSVAFWCNPISGHATLYWYQQILGQGPKLLIQFQNNGVVDDSQLPKDRFSAERLKGVDSTLKIQPAKLEDSAVYLCASSAERINYEQYFGPGTRLTVT.

V gene TRBV30 combines with J gene TRBJ2-2; 7 nucleotides line up with TRBD2. V was clipped by 4 bases and J by 6 bases; unmatched bases: 8. The CDR3 consists of 14 residues. Germline CDR1 reads GTSNPN; CDR2 reads SVGIG (reference sequence). In DNA, the CDR3 is TGTGCCTGGAATAAAGGGAGGGTTGCCGGGGAGCTGTTTTTT. Residues: CAWNKGRVAGELFF. The full variable domain, completed using reference TRBV30 and TRBJ2-2, is SQTIHQWPATLVQPVGSPLSLECTVEGTSNPNLYWYRQAAGRGLQLLFYSVGIGQISSEVPQNLSASRPQDRQFILSSKKLLLSDSGFYLCAWNKGRVAGELFFGEGSRLTVL.

The rearrangement links TRBV19 to TRBJ1-2; maybe TRBD1 (6 bases). Germline assignment: CDR1 LNHDA and CDR2 SQIVND (reference sequence). V dropped 8 bases and J dropped 4 bases, with 14 bases sitting between them. This CDR3 has 13 residues. This CDR3 reads CASSRTATYGYTF. The CDR3 coding sequence is TGTGCCAGTTCCAGGACAGCCACCTATGGCTACACCTTC.

V usage is TRBV28 and J usage is TRBJ2-2; D might be TRBD1 (5 bases). The CDR3 runs 16 residues. Germline CDR1 is MDHEN and CDR2 is SYDVKM. The V end lost 3 bases, the J end lost 4 bases, and 15 bases lay between the germline ends. CDR3 sequence reads: CASSFMASGATGELFF. For the CDR3, the DNA is TGTGCCAGCAGTTTTATGGCTAGTGGGGCCACCGGGGAGCTGTTTTTT.

In this sample, this clone turned up a few times. The J gene is TRBJ1-6, the V gene TRBV5-1; D is unresolved. V gave up 0 bases and J gave up 0 bases, with 7 bases separating them. The CDR3 loop spans 16 amino acids. The germline gives CDR1 SGHRS, CDR2 YFSETQ. CDR3 loop: CASSLAGSSYNSPLHF. CDR3 nucleotides: TGCGCCAGCAGCTTGGCTGGGAGCTCCTATAATTCACCCCTCCACTTT. Using reference TRBV5-1 and TRBJ1-6 for the parts outside the CDR3, the full variable domain is KAGVTQTPRYLIKTRGQQVTLSCSPISGHRSVSWYQQTPGQGLQFLFEYFSETQRNKGNFPGRFSGRQFSNSRSEMNVSTLELGDSALYLCASSLAGSSYNSPLHFGNGTRLTVT.

The chain links TRBV6-1 to TRBJ1-2, with 10 bases identical to TRBD1. The junction had 5 bases not matched to a gene; V was cut back by 11 bases and J by 2 bases. Germline CDR1 is MNHNS and CDR2 is SASEGT. This CDR3 contains 13 residues. Here the CDR3 reads CAGGTGANYGYTF. In DNA form, the CDR3 reads TGTGCCGGAGGGACAGGGGCAAACTATGGCTACACCTTC.

V and J are TRBV9 and TRBJ1-1, with TRBD1 identical over 7 bases. Losses at the gene ends were 0 bases for V and 5 bases for J; bases not matched to a gene: 13. The CDR3 has 17 amino acids. Looked up from germline, CDR1 is SGDLS and CDR2 is YYNGEE. In DNA form, the CDR3 reads TGTGCCAGCAGCGTAGGGCAGGGGGATTTATTATGGACTGAAGCTTTCTTT. Protein product: CASSVGQGDLLWTEAFF. Combining the CDR3 with reference TRBV9 and TRBJ1-1 gives the whole variable domain DSGVTQTPKHLITATGQRVTLRCSPRSGDLSVYWYQQSLDQGLQFLIQYYNGEERAKGNILERFSAQQFPDLHSELNLSSLELGDSALYFCASSVGQGDLLWTEAFFGQGTRLTVV.

This chain links TRBV7-2 with TRBJ1-5; possible D gene TRBD1, 5 bases. The length of the CDR3 is 13 residues. Per germline, CDR1 SGHTA and CDR2 FQGNSA. With 2 bases removed from V and 6 bases from J, the gap between germline ends came to 8 bases. The CDR3 DNA is TGTGCCAGCAGCTTACTGGGGCCTCAGCCCCAGCATTTT. As protein: CASSLLGPQPQHF.

The chain employs TRBV28 and TRBJ2-7; D unresolved. The V end lost 4 bases, the J end lost 3 bases, and 7 bases lay between the germline ends. The CDR3 totals 12 residues. Looked up from germline, CDR1 is MDHEN and CDR2 is SYDVKM. The CDR3 loop reads CASSYPHYEQYF. The DNA for the CDR3 is TGTGCCAGCAGTTATCCCCACTACGAGCAGTACTTC.

CDR3 region: CASSLTSGTAYNEQFF. The DNA for the CDR3 is TGCGCCAGCAGCTTAACATCCGGGACTGCTTACAATGAGCAGTTCTTC. This sequence joins TRBV5-1 and TRBJ2-1; maybe TRBD2 (6 bases). The V gene's germline CDR1 is SGHRS and CDR2 YFSETQ. The V end lost 2 bases, the J end lost 4 bases, and 16 bases lay between the germline ends. This CDR3 has 16 amino acids.

This rearrangement joins TRBV27 to TRBJ1-3, with D possibly matching TRBD1 (6 bases). Germline V gene data show CDR1 as MNHEY and CDR2 as SMNVEV (reference sequence). This CDR3 has 14 amino acids. V shed 8 bases and J shed 0 bases, with 11 bases lying between them. CDR3 loop: CASARGISGNTIYF. CDR3 in DNA: TGTGCCAGCGCAAGGGGGATCTCTGGAAACACCATATATTTT.

The V gene is TRBV7-6, the J gene TRBJ2-3; no firm D call. CDR3 size: 14 residues. Germline V gene lookup returns CDR1 SGHVS and CDR2 FNYEAQ. The V gene lost 1 base and the J gene lost 2 bases, with 7 bases spanning the gap. DNA of the CDR3: TGTGCCAGCAGCTTAGTGCAGAACACAGATACGCAGTATTTT. This translates into CASSLVQNTDTQYF.

This chain uses TRBV7-3 with TRBJ2-7; the D is unclear. This CDR3 is built from 13 residues. V lost 5 bases, J lost 3 bases, and 11 bases lay in between. The germline gives CDR1 SGHTA, CDR2 FQGTGA. CDR3 residues: CASSKTPRYEQYF. The CDR3 DNA reads TGTGCCAGCAGCAAGACTCCCCGCTACGAGCAGTACTTC.

V gene TRBV13 combines with J gene TRBJ1-1, with a tentative D call TRBD1 (6 bases). The CDR3 totals 13 residues. Trimming removed 5 bases at V and 1 base at J, with 8 bases between. Germline assignment: CDR1 PRHDT and CDR2 FYEKMQ (reference sequence). In DNA, the CDR3 is TGTGCCAGCAGCCTGGACAGGAACACTGAAGCTTTCTTT. Encoded protein: CASSLDRNTEAFF.

The chain joins TRBV2 to TRBJ2-2, with D perhaps TRBD1 (5 bases). CDR1 and CDR2 from the germline V gene are SNHLY and FYNNEI. The CDR3 loop spans 15 amino acids. Deletions cut 3 bases from V and 7 bases from J, with 15 bases between. CDR3 loop: CASSENSGSGGELFF. As DNA, the CDR3 is TGTGCCAGCAGTGAGAATTCAGGGTCAGGCGGGGAGCTGTTTTTT.

V gene TRBV2 combines with J gene TRBJ2-5; D perhaps matches TRBD1 (5 bases). Germline lookup yields CDR1 SNHLY and CDR2 FYNNEI. The V gene lost 6 bases and the J gene lost 5 bases, with 19 bases spanning the gap. This CDR3 is built from 15 residues. The CDR3 here is CASRTPRVARETQYF. The DNA of the CDR3 is TGTGCCAGCAGGACCCCCAGGGTGGCTCGGGAGACCCAGTACTTC.

The V gene is TRBV28, the J gene TRBJ1-2; no firm D call. The V end lost 4 bases, the J end lost 3 bases, and 15 bases lay between the germline ends. CDR1 MDHEN and CDR2 SYDVKM come from the germline V gene. The CDR3 has 15 amino acids. Written as DNA, the CDR3 is TGTGCCAGCAGTTCCCCCTTTACAGAAGACTATGGCTACACCTTC. It specifies CASSSPFTEDYGYTF.